This T cell receptor beta chain was documented in a study of OX40 agonist ivuxolimab in advanced cancers. About the research overall: Ivuxolimab is an agonistic anti-OX40 (CD134) antibody, and patients were treated with it. With a range of 23 to 79, age averaged roughly 60 years, and 65% to 90% were male. Earlier anti-PD-1, anti-PD-L1 or anti-CTLA-4 therapy was permitted; roughly 37% had received some.

The method was immunoSEQ multiplex PCR; TCRdb's version includes in-frame clones alone and lacks a portion of them. This table holds roughly 53,000 clones, 80% to 90% found once. Comment on this clone: The antigen remains undetermined.

Overall study results and limits: Within 6 weeks, CD4+ and CD8+ blood T cells expanded clonally at 0.1 to 3.0 mg/kg.

CDR1 and CDR2 (germline): SNHLY, FYNNEI. The CDR3 loop spans 14 amino acids. With 6 bases clipped from V and 8 bases from J, the junction kept 3 bases outside the gene matches. The genes are TRBV2 and TRBJ2-2; the match to TRBD2 covers 13 bases. The sequence was collected from an adult with an advanced solid tumor such as melanoma, head and neck, liver or kidney cancer. The sample was CD4+ or CD8+ T cells sorted from blood, taken in a trial of the OX40 agonist ivuxolimab. CDR3 DNA sequence: TGTGCCAGCAGCGGACTAGCGGGAGCTGGGGAGCTGTTTTTT. It specifies CASSGLAGAGELFF.